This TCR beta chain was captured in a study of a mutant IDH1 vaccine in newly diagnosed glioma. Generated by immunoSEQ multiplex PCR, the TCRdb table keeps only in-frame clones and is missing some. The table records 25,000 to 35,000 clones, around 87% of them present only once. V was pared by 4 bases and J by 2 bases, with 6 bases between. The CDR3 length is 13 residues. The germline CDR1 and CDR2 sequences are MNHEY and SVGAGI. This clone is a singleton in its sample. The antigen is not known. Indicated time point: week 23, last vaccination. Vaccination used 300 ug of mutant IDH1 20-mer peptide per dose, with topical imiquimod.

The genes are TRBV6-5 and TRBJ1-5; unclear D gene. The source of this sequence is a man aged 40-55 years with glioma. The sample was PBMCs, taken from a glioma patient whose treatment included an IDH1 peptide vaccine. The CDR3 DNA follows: TGTGCCAGCAGTTTCGGGGGCAATCAGCCCCAGCATTTT. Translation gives CASSFGGNQPQHF.